Many counts were recorded for the clone carrying this T cell receptor beta chain. As yet, its antigen is unknown. Deletions cut 0 bases from V and 1 base from J, with 14 bases between. CDR1 and CDR2 (germline): MGHRA, YSYEKL. The CDR3 spans 17 residues. One entry per CDR3 protein results from TCRdb running MiXCR on the 5' RACE reads. The sample has approximately 140,000 distinct CDR3 sequences; roughly 8.8% are singletons. These data originate in a study of CD8 T cells in ankylosing spondylitis. Notes on the study in general: Researchers report that disease-linked clones proved CD8+ and relatively rare in peripheral blood. Existing reports had already noted some motif variants in reactive arthritis synovial fluid and blood.

The chain employs TRBV4-1 and TRBJ2-3, with D hard to call. The specimen was blood, either unsorted or a sorted T cell fraction (not recorded which). This TCR was recovered from a male donor with ankylosing spondylitis or in good health (not recorded which). CDR3 amino acids: CASSQEVGFGRTDTQYF. The CDR3 DNA sequence: TGCGCCAGCAGCCAAGAAGTGGGTTTTGGGCGCACAGATACGCAGTATTTT.